What follows are 8 T cell receptor beta chains derived from one specimen sequenced in a study of identical twins. A single record per CDR3 protein comes from TCRdb applying MiXCR to the 5' RACE reads. The table has fewer than 550,000 distinct CDR3 sequences, around 15% seen once. This same sample was also taken into another study, of yellow fever vaccine responses in identical twins.

Material: CD4+ T cells sorted from blood. The receptors shown here come from a woman aged 18-29 years in good health.

The J gene is TRBJ2-1, the V gene TRBV5-1; the D is unclear. Trimming took 2 bases from V and 2 from J, leaving 11 bases between them. The CDR3 has 15 residues. Germline assignment: CDR1 SGHRS and CDR2 YFSETQ. The CDR3 protein is CASSFSVNTYNEQFF. CDR3 DNA: TGCGCCAGCAGCTTTTCGGTGAATACCTACAATGAGCAGTTCTTC.

This chain uses TRBV14 with TRBJ2-5; D uncertain. The germline V and J ends were trimmed by 5 bases and 2 bases, with 12 bases remaining between them. This CDR3 contains 14 residues. In germline, CDR1 is SGHDN, CDR2 FVKESK. As DNA, the CDR3 is TGTGCCAGCAGCTCCGGACCCTTACAAGAGACCCAGTACTTC. Encoded protein: CASSSGPLQETQYF.

In its sample, this clonotype was seen a few times. This chain connects TRBV7-2 to TRBJ1-4, with D unclear. Trimming shortened V by 2 bases and J by 0 bases, and 7 bases separated the two germline ends. This CDR3 has 15 residues. The V gene's germline CDR1 is SGHTA and CDR2 FQGNSA. CDR3 sequence reads: CASSLKGSTNEKLFF. The CDR3 DNA is TGTGCCAGCAGCTTAAAGGGATCAACTAATGAAAAACTGTTTTTT.

This clonotype was detected a few times. V is TRBV20-1 and J is TRBJ2-4; no reliable D call. Germline CDR1 and CDR2: DFQATT and SNEGSKA (reference sequence). The CDR3 is made up of 13 amino acids. V lost 3 bases to trimming and J lost 0 bases, with 6 bases between them. The CDR3 loop is CSARSLAKNIQYF. CDR3 DNA: TGCAGTGCTAGGTCCTTAGCCAAAAACATTCAGTACTTC.

J is TRBJ1-1 and V is TRBV7-9, with D unclear. The CDR3 runs to 14 residues. CDR1 and CDR2 (germline): SEHNR, FQNEAQ (reference sequence). The V and J ends lost 1 base and 5 bases respectively, with 11 bases between them. This chain's CDR3 is CASSLVVIGTEAFF. The CDR3 DNA is TGTGCCAGCAGCTTAGTAGTAATAGGGACTGAAGCTTTCTTT. The complete variable domain, with remaining parts taken from reference TRBV7-9 and TRBJ1-1, reads DTGVSQNPRHKITKRGQNVTFRCDPISEHNRLYWYRQTLGQGPEFLTYFQNEAQLEKSRLLSDRFSAERPKGSFSTLEIQRTEQGDSAMYLCASSLVVIGTEAFFGQGTRLTVV.

The chain combines TRBV6-1 with TRBJ2-1; no firm D call. Germline values: CDR1 MNHNS, CDR2 SASEGT. The CDR3 length is 14 residues. Trimming cost V 6 bases and J 8 bases, with 17 bases left between them. The CDR3 sequence is CASSLPTQPYEQFF. The DNA of the CDR3 is TGTGCCAGCAGCCTCCCGACCCAGCCCTATGAGCAGTTCTTC.

The chain combines TRBV20-1 with TRBJ2-5; 10 nucleotides line up with TRBD2. The CDR3 contains 13 residues. J was trimmed by 5 bases and V by 3 bases; bases with no gene match: 3. CDR1 is DFQATT, CDR2 SNEGSKA, per germline (reference sequence). CDR3 protein: CSASGSGGETQYF. The CDR3 DNA sequence: TGCAGTGCTAGTGGTAGCGGGGGGGAGACCCAGTACTTC.

With respect to this clonotype: Lacking the conserved final phenylalanine or tryptophan, this CDR3 likely reflects a read error. V is TRBV28 and J is TRBJ2-7; no definite D call. Germline V gene data show CDR1 as MDHEN and CDR2 as SYDVKM. The CDR3 loop spans 15 amino acids. Trimming stripped 5 bases from V and 5 bases from J, with 19 bases between. The CDR3, as DNA: TGTGCCAGCAGTCCCCGTCCTATTTGGTTCGACGAGCAGTACCTC. Translated, it gives CASSPRPIWFDEQYL.